This T cell receptor beta chain was sequenced during a study of blood T cell repertoires in COVID-19. Germline values: CDR1 SGHDT, CDR2 YYEEEE. The CDR3 totals 14 residues. The V gene end was trimmed by 3 bases and the J gene end by 4 bases; junction bases not matched to a gene: 6. TCRdb keeps only in-frame clones here, not all; method: immunoSEQ multiplex PCR. This sample has tens of thousands of clones; more than 70% occur once, and the top ten carry about 14%. The source material was peripheral blood. This sequence originates from a woman in her seventies with acute or convalescent COVID-19. The V and J genes are TRBV5-6 and TRBJ1-2, with TRBD1 identical over 7 bases. CDR3: CASSSPQGIYGYTF. CDR3 DNA sequence: TGTGCCAGCAGCTCCCCACAGGGGATCTATGGCTACACCTTC.